The clone carrying this TCR beta chain came up a few times. Its antigen is still unknown. This entry is derived from a study of T cell repertoires in cytomegalovirus infection. Germline V CDR1 and CDR2: ENHRY, SYGVKD. V gave up 5 bases and J gave up 7 bases, with 12 bases separating them. The CDR3 loop spans 12 amino acids. TCRdb fed the reads into MiXCR, producing one record per CDR3 protein. The table shows around 55,000 distinct CDR3 sequences, with over 15% occurring only once. The V and J genes are TRBV10-3 and TRBJ2-7; D is undetermined. The sample was CD8+ T cells from cultured PBMCs, taken from culture after CMV antigen stimulation. This TCR derives from a human donor in good health (CMV status not recorded). Some clones in this sample may be carry-over from other donors' samples. CDR3 loop: CAISSAPTEQYF. DNA for the CDR3: TGTGCCATCAGTTCAGCACCCACAGAGCAGTACTTC.